The following is a T cell receptor (beta chain) sequence with its context. The clone's antigen remains unknown. No per-base quality is available; no much larger clone lies one base away. Between the V and J ends, shortened by 8 bases and 1 base respectively, the junction contains 13 bases. The germline V gene sets CDR1 to SGHRS and CDR2 to YFSETQ. Counted from cysteine to phenylalanine, this CDR3 has 15 amino acids. The entry retains the CDR3 DNA only, 45 bases that are in frame from base 1. These data originate in a study of glioma-infiltrating T cells (TCRdb year 2016). With respect to the entire study: Sequencing of TCR alpha- and beta-chain repertoires was performed on glioma tissue, on non-neoplastic brain tissue, and on matched peripheral blood mononuclear cells. Each tissue-infiltrating repertoire was compared with the same patient's peripheral blood repertoire to measure divergence between tissue and blood T-cell populations. Three low-grade glioma patients, about 8 primary glioblastoma patients, and three non-glioma patients who contributed non-neoplastic brain tissue made up the paired cohort.

TCR alpha and beta CDR3 regions were amplified with the iRepertoire nested amplicon-rescue multiplex PCR (arm-PCR) platform from RNA. One-step reverse transcription and amplification used about 95-400 ng of tissue mRNA or PBMC total RNA as input. Following bead purification, Illumina adapters were added by a secondary multiplex PCR, and the libraries were gel-purified between 200 and 400 bp. Internal 6-nucleotide barcodes were carried by the libraries and were used for demultiplexing. Sequencing of the libraries was done on an Illumina MiSeq using 2x220 or 2x250 nucleotide paired-end reads. The authors' analysis ran thus. Paired reads were merged with FLASH 1.2.11 and aligned to the GRCh37 human genome with BWA-MEM before extracting TRA and TRB reads. An IMGT-derived reference of cassette sequences and CDR3 motifs, with pseudogenes included, was used for V and J assignment. Reads were translated in three frames, and productive CDR3s were defined by a C…FGXG motif without stop codons. Unique combinations of V-J cassette pair and CDR3 amino acid sequence were defined as clonotypes. Reads were filtered by Hamming distance, with the threshold set by the sequence error rate of each sample in mapped regions. TCRdb redid the processing of the public reads, applying fastp at Q25 and MiXCR, and retained in-frame beta chains. Each entry is one CDR3 protein sequence, shown with its most common DNA and genes. It is TCRdb's table, rather than the study itself, that gives the V and J calls and clone size. Present in this sample are under 200,000 distinct CDR3 sequences, about 46% of which were seen just once. Around 4.9% of the sample goes to the ten largest clones.

Overall results and qualifications from the work: Very few CDR3 sequences were shared between tissue and blood, attributed to high CDR3 diversity and limited sampling. In non-neoplastic patients, VJ-independent divergence between tissue and blood fell below expectation, whereas in all gliomas, and especially in low-grade gliomas, the divergence rose above expectation. Small numbers underpinned the group comparisons: 8 or 9 glioblastoma patients, three low-grade glioma patients and three non-neoplastic patients.

The sequencing input was glioma tissue, nonneoplastic brain tissue, or PBMCs (not recorded which). The TCR comes from a human donor with low-grade glioma or glioblastoma, undergoing nonglioma brain surgery, or in good health (not recorded which). This receptor chain uses TRBV5-1 and TRBJ2-6; confidence is insufficient to name the D gene. The DNA reads TGCGCCAGTACAATCTACGGGTCTGGGGCCAACGTCCTGACTTTC. Translated, this is CASTIYGSGANVLTF.